These T cell receptor beta chains were read from a single sample in a study of blood T cell repertoires in COVID-19. Sequencing used immunoSEQ multiplex PCR; TCRdb keeps in-frame clones, though not all of them. Counted here are a few hundred thousand clones, 88% occurring once; the ten biggest clones make up under 4.5%. Sequencing was carried out using peripheral blood. The receptor set was obtained from a man aged 60-69 years who had recovered from COVID-19. CDR3s include the opening cysteine and the closing phenylalanine or tryptophan. D genes are given only for firm matches. Clone size is shown for a subset of rows, as once, few, many or a class of expanded clone.

j_call v_call d_call clone_size cdr3_nt cdr3_aa
TRBJ2-7 TRBV12-3/TRBV12-4 . . TGTGCCAGCAGGGTAATTGGGCTCTACGAGCAGTACTTC CASRVIGLYEQYF
TRBJ2-2 TRBV6-5 . . TGTGCCACCCCGCGGGGGACATCAACCGGGGAGCTGTTTTTT CATPRGTSTGELFF
TRBJ1-6 TRBV4-1 . . TGCGCCAGCACATCGGACAGAAGTTTCTATAATTCACCCCTCCACTTT CASTSDRSFYNSPLHF
TRBJ2-7 TRBV18 TRBD1 . TGTGCCAGCTCACCAGCCGGGACAGCCCACGAGCAGTACTTC CASSPAGTAHEQYF
TRBJ2-3 TRBV19 . . TGTGCCAGTAGTTCCGACTATACGCAGTATTTT CASSSDYTQYF
TRBJ2-1 TRBV9 TRBD1 . TGTGCCAGCAGCGTATTTTTGACAGGGGGCAACAATGAGCAGTTCTTC CASSVFLTGGNNEQFF
TRBJ1-5 TRBV7-2 . . TGTGCCAGCCGCCAGAAAGGGGGTAGCAATCAGCCCCAGCATTTT CASRQKGGSNQPQHF
TRBJ2-3 TRBV19 TRBD2 . TGTGCCAGTAGTACCTTCCCGGGACTAGCGGGGCGCACAGATACGCAGTATTTT CASSTFPGLAGRTDTQYF
TRBJ1-1 TRBV6-2/TRBV6-3 . . TGTGCCAGCACCCCTCTTGGGCCTCCGCTGAACACTGAAGCTTTCTTT CASTPLGPPLNTEAFF
TRBJ2-7 TRBV3-1/TRBV3-2 TRBD2 . TGTGCCAGCAGCCAACTAGCGGGGGCCTACGAGCAGTACTTC CASSQLAGAYEQYF
TRBJ1-1 TRBV12-3/TRBV12-4 . . TGTGCCAGCAGTTTAGTATCCGGGTCGGCTTTCTTT CASSLVSGSAFF
TRBJ2-1 TRBV6-2/TRBV6-3 . . TGTGCCAGCAGTCAAACCGGAGGGAATTACAATGAGCAGTTCTTC CASSQTGGNYNEQFF
TRBJ1-4 TRBV5-4 . . TGTGCCAGCAGCTTGGCACAGGGAAGTAATGAAAAACTGTTTTTT CASSLAQGSNEKLFF
TRBJ2-1 TRBV29-1 TRBD2 . TGCAGCGTCGTCCGAACTAGCGGAGTGAGCTCCTACAATGAGCAGTTCTTC CSVVRTSGVSSYNEQFF
TRBJ2-1 TRBV10-2 . . TGCGCCAGCAGTGGGAGCGGACTCGGGCAGTTCTTC CASSGSGLGQFF
TRBJ1-1 TRBV5-1 TRBD1 . TGCGCCAGCAGCTCGGGACAGTTGAACACTGAAGCTTTCTTT CASSSGQLNTEAFF
TRBJ1-2 TRBV11-2 . once TGTGCCAGCAGCTTAAGGGGGATCGACTATGGCTACACCTTC CASSLRGIDYGYTF
TRBJ2-1 TRBV20-1 . many TGCAGTGCTAGACAGGTAAATGAGCAGTTCTTC CSARQVNEQFF
TRBJ2-3 TRBV5-1 TRBD1 . TGCGCCAGCAGCCTCCGACAGGGCCGCACAGATACGCAGTATTTT CASSLRQGRTDTQYF
TRBJ1-1 TRBV14 TRBD1 . TGTGCCAGCAGCGCCGGGACAGGGGGCTGGGCTTTCTTT CASSAGTGGWAFF
TRBJ2-3 TRBV29-1 . . TGCAGCGTTGTTTGGGGGCACTCTAGCACAGATACGCAGTATTTT CSVVWGHSSTDTQYF
TRBJ2-1 TRBV2 . few TGTGCCAGCAGGAGGGACAATGAGCAGTTCTTC CASRRDNEQFF
TRBJ2-2 TRBV24-1 . . TGTGCCACCAGTGGGCAGGGTGACACCGGGGAGCTGTTTTTT CATSGQGDTGELFF
TRBJ2-5 TRBV5-6 . . TGTGCCAGCAGCTTGGGGAGGGGAGAGACCCAGTACTTC CASSLGRGETQYF
TRBJ1-2 TRBV3-1/TRBV3-2 TRBD1 . TGTGCCAGCAGCCACTGGGACAGGGGTAACTATGGCTACACCTTC CASSHWDRGNYGYTF
TRBJ1-6 TRBV5-6 TRBD1 . TGTGCCAGCAGCTTGGAGACAGGGAGGAAATCACCCCTCCACTTT CASSLETGRKSPLHF
TRBJ1-6 TRBV19 TRBD1 . TGTGCCAGTAGTACGTTGACAGGGGATAATTCACCCCTCCACTTT CASSTLTGDNSPLHF
TRBJ2-2 TRBV7-8 TRBD1 . TGTGCCAGCAGCTCCCGACAGGGGGGCGGGGAGCTGTTTTTT CASSSRQGGGELFF
TRBJ2-3 TRBV7-9 TRBD1 . TGTGCCAGCAGCACAGGACAGGGGCGCACAGATACGCAGTATTTT CASSTGQGRTDTQYF
TRBJ2-7 TRBV2 TRBD1 . TGTGCCAGCAGGCAGGGACAGATCCTCTACGAGCAGTACTTC CASRQGQILYEQYF
TRBJ2-7 TRBV5-1 TRBD1 once TGCGCCAGCAGCTTGAGACAGGGGGACTACGAGCAGTACTTC CASSLRQGDYEQYF
TRBJ1-5 TRBV2 TRBD1 . TGTGCCAGCAGTGAACAGGGGGCCGGTCAGCCCCAGCATTTT CASSEQGAGQPQHF
TRBJ2-7 TRBV27 TRBD1 . TGTGCCAGCAGCCTAACACAGGGGACCTACGAGCAGTACTTC CASSLTQGTYEQYF
TRBJ2-7 TRBV4-2 . . TGTGCCAGCAGCCACGAGTCACAGGGTTCCTACGAGCAGTACTTC CASSHESQGSYEQYF
TRBJ2-1 TRBV11-3 TRBD1 once TGTGCCAGCAGCTACCGGGACAGCTCCTACAATGAGCAGTTCTTC CASSYRDSSYNEQFF
TRBJ1-2 TRBV21-1 . . TGTGCCAGCAGCATTGTGGACAGGGGGAGGCTTGGCTACACCTTC CASSIVDRGRLGYTF
TRBJ2-5 TRBV4-2 . . TGTGCCAGCAGCCAAGTAGGGGGGGCCCAAGAGACCCAGTACTTC CASSQVGGAQETQYF
TRBJ2-7 TRBV11-2 . . TGTGCCAGCAGCTTATCCGGGGCCTACGAGCAGTACTTC CASSLSGAYEQYF
TRBJ2-7 TRBV19 . few TGTGCCAGTAGTCCTTGGAGGGCCCACTCCTACGAGCAGTACTTC CASSPWRAHSYEQYF
TRBJ2-7 TRBV5-6 . . TGTGCCAGCAGCCCTCAGAGTGTACAGGGCTCTTTGAACGAGCAGTACTTC CASSPQSVQGSLNEQYF
TRBJ1-1 TRBV29-1 . . TGCAGCGTTTACGGACTTGGTTTCGGCACTGAAGCTTTCTTT CSVYGLGFGTEAFF
TRBJ2-6 TRBV6-4 . . TGTGCCAGCAGTGACTGGGGGCGGCCGGGGGCCAACGTCCTGACTTTC CASSDWGRPGANVLTF
TRBJ1-1 TRBV6-5 . . TGTGCCAGCAGTTACTGGGGGGAAGGGAACACTGAAGCTTTCTTT CASSYWGEGNTEAFF
TRBJ2-7 TRBV5-1 TRBD1 . TGCGCCAGCAGCAATCGGGCGACAGGGGTCTACGAGCAGTACTTC CASSNRATGVYEQYF
TRBJ2-7 TRBV5-1 . . TGCGCCAGCAGCTTGGACCTGCGGTCCTACGAGCAGTACTTC CASSLDLRSYEQYF
TRBJ1-5 TRBV4-2 . . TGTGCCAGCAGCCAGAGGATAGATAGCAATCAGCCCCAGCATTTT CASSQRIDSNQPQHF
TRBJ2-5 TRBV15 . . TGTGCCACCAGCAGAGGCTCCCGGCCAGGGCAGGAGACCCAGTACTTC CATSRGSRPGQETQYF
TRBJ1-3 TRBV7-2 . . TGTGCCAGCAGCCTGCTCGGGGGTGGTGGAAACACCATATATTTT CASSLLGGGGNTIYF
TRBJ2-5 TRBV19 . . TGTGCCAGTAGTCTAATCGGAGAGACCCAGTACTTC CASSLIGETQYF
TRBJ2-7 TRBV9 . . TGTGCCAGCAGCGTCGCAGGGTGGGGATACGAGCAGTACTTC CASSVAGWGYEQYF
TRBJ2-2 TRBV6-5 . . TGTGCCAGCAGTTTCCGGGACACTCGGGGAACCGGGGAGCTGTTTTTT CASSFRDTRGTGELFF
TRBJ2-3 TRBV9 . . TGTGCCAGCAGCGTAAATCCGACTGGAAGTAGTAATACGCAGTATTTT CASSVNPTGSSNTQYF
TRBJ2-4 TRBV30 TRBD1 . TGTGCTGGACAGGGGGCGAATAGTAGAAACATTCAGTACTTC CAGQGANSRNIQYF
TRBJ1-2 TRBV19 TRBD1 once TGTGCCAGTAGTCCACAGGGGACCCTGATCTATGGCTACACCTTC CASSPQGTLIYGYTF